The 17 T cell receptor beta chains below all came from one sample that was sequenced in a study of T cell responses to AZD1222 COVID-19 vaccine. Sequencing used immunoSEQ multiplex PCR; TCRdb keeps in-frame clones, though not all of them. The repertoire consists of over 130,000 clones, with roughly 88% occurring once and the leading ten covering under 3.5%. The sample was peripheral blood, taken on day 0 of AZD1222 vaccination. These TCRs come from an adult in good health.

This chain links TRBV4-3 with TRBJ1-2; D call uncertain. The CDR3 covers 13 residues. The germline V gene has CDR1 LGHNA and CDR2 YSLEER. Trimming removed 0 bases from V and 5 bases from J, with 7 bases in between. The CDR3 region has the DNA TGCGCCAGCAGCCAAGACATTCGATATGGCTACACCTTC. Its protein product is CASSQDIRYGYTF.

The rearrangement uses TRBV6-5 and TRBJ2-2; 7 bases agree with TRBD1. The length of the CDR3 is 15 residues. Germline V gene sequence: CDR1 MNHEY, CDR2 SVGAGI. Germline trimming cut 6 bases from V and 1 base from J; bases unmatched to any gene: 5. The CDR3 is CASSSGTVNTGELFF. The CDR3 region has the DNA TGTGCCAGCAGCTCCGGGACAGTGAACACCGGGGAGCTGTTTTTT.

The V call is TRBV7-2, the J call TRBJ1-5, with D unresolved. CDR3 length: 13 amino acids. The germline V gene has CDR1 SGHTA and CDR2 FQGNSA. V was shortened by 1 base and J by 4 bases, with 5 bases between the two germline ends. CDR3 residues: CASSLVQNQPQHF. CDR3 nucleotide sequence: TGTGCCAGCAGCTTAGTACAGAATCAGCCCCAGCATTTT.

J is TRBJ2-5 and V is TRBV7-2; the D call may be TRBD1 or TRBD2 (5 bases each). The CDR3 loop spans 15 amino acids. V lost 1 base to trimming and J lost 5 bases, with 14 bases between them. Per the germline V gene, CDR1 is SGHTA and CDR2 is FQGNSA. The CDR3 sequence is CASSLEVTGPETQYF. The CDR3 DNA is TGTGCCAGCAGCTTAGAGGTTACGGGACCGGAGACCCAGTACTTC.

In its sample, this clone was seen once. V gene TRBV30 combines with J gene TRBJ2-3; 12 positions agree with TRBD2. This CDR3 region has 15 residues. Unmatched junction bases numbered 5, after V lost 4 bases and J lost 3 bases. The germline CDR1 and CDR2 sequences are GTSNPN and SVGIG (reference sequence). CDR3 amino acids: CAWTLGLAGTDTQYF. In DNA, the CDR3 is TGTGCCTGGACTTTAGGACTAGCGGGAACAGATACGCAGTATTTT.

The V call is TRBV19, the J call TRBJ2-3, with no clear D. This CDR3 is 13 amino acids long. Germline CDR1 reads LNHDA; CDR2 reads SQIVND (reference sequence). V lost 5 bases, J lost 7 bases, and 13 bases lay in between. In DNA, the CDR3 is TGTGCCAGTAGTTCCTCCCCGCCTCATACGCAGTATTTT. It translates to CASSSSPPHTQYF.

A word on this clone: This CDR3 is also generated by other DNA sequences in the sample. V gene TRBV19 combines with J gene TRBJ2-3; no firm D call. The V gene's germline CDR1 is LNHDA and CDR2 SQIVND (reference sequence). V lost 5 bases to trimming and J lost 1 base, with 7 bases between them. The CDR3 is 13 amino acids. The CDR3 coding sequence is TGTGCCAGTAGTTCCATAGGCACAGATACGCAGTATTTT. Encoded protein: CASSSIGTDTQYF.

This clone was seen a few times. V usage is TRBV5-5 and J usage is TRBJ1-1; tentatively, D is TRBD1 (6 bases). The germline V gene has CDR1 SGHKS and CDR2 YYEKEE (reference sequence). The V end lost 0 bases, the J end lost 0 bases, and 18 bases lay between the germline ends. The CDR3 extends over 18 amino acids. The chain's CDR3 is CASSLALFYRDLNTEAFF. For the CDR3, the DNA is TGTGCCAGCAGCTTGGCCCTATTCTACAGGGACTTGAACACTGAAGCTTTCTTT.

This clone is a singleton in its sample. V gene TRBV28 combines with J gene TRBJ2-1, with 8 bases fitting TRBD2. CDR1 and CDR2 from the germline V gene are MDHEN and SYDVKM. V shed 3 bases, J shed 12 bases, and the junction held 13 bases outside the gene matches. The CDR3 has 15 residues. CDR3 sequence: CASSFPTSGGEGQFF. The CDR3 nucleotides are TGTGCCAGCAGTTTCCCCACTAGCGGTGGGGAGGGGCAGTTCTTC.

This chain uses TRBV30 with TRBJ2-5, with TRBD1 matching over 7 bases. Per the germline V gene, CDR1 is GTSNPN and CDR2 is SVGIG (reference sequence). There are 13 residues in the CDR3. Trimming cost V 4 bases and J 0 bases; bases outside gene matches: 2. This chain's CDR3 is CAWTTGNQETQYF. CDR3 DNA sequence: TGTGCCTGGACGACAGGGAACCAAGAGACCCAGTACTTC. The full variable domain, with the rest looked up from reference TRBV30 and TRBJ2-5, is SQTIHQWPATLVQPVGSPLSLECTVEGTSNPNLYWYRQAAGRGLQLLFYSVGIGQISSEVPQNLSASRPQDRQFILSSKKLLLSDSGFYLCAWTTGNQETQYFGPGTRLLVL.

CDR3 in DNA: TGTGCCAGCAGCATCCCCTCCTGGAAGCGGTTCAGGCAGGGCAATGAGCAGTTCTTC. Translating it yields CASSIPSWKRFRQGNEQFF. The chain combines TRBV7-8 with TRBJ2-1, with D perhaps given as TRBD1 or TRBD2 (5 bases each). Germline loops: CDR1 SGHVS, CDR2 FQNEAQ. Between the trimmed V and J ends, which lost 5 bases and 6 bases, there was a span of 29 bases. The CDR3 covers 19 residues.

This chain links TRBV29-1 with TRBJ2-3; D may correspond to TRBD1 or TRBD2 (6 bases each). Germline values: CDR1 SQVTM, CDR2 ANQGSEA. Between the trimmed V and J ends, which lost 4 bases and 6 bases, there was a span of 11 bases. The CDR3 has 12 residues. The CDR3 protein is CSVGRGADTQYF. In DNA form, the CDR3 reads TGCAGCGTTGGAAGGGGGGCGGATACGCAGTATTTT.

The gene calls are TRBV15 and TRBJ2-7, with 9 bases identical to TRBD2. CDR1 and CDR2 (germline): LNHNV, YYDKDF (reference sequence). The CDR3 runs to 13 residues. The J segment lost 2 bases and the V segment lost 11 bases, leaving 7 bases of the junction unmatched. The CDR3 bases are TGTGCCTTCCGGGCTAGCGGGACCTACGAGCAGTACTTC. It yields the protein CAFRASGTYEQYF.

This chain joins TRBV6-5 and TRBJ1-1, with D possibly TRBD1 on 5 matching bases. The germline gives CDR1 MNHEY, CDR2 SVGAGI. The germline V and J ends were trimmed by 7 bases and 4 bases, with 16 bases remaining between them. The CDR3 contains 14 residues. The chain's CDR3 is CASTRPGLVTEAFF. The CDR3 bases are TGTGCCAGCACCCGGCCAGGGCTGGTCACTGAAGCTTTCTTT.

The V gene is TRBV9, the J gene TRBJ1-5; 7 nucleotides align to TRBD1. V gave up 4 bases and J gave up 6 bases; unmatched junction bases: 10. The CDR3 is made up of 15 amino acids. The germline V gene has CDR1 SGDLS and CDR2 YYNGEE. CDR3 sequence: CASSPTGSGSQPQHF. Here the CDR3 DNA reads TGTGCCAGCAGCCCGACAGGGTCGGGTAGTCAGCCCCAGCATTTT.

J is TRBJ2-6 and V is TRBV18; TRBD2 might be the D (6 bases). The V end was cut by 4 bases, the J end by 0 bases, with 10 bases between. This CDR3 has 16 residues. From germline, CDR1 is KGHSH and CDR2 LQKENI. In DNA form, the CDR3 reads TGTGCCAGCTCACGGGACTCTAGCTCTGGGGCCAACGTCCTGACTTTC. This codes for CASSRDSSSGANVLTF.

CDR3 residues: CASTTQGTSPRNEKLFF. In DNA form, the CDR3 reads TGTGCCAGTACCACCCAGGGGACAAGCCCCCGTAATGAAAAACTGTTTTTT. V gene TRBV19 combines with J gene TRBJ1-4; D possibly corresponds to TRBD1 (6 bases). V shed 7 bases and J shed 4 bases, with 22 bases lying between them. The CDR3 runs 17 residues. Per the germline V gene, CDR1 is LNHDA and CDR2 is SQIVND (reference sequence).